This T cell receptor (beta chain) was found in a study of identical twins. Study findings and constraints: Clonotypes of the beta chain that were abundant in cord blood carried fewer insertions (memory repertoires showed none).

The table lists this clonotype with many counts. What it binds is unknown. With V trimmed by 3 bases and J by 7 bases, 7 bases remained unmatched. There are 14 residues in the CDR3. TCRdb reprocessed the 5' RACE reads via MiXCR and lists one record per CDR3 protein. The sample includes nearly 650,000 distinct CDR3 sequences, roughly 6.6% of them seen just once. These data also featured in a second study, about yellow fever vaccine responses in identical twins. That paper notes: Twins' T cell vaccine responses reportedly looked partly convergent, partly personalized.

This sequence originates from a woman between 18 and 29 years old in good health. The chain employs TRBV12-3 or TRBV12-4 and TRBJ1-2; 8 bases align to TRBD1. Specimen: PBMCs. In DNA, the CDR3 is TGTGCCAGCAGTTTCGGGACAGGAGTTGTTGGCTACACCTTC. This codes for CASSFGTGVVGYTF.